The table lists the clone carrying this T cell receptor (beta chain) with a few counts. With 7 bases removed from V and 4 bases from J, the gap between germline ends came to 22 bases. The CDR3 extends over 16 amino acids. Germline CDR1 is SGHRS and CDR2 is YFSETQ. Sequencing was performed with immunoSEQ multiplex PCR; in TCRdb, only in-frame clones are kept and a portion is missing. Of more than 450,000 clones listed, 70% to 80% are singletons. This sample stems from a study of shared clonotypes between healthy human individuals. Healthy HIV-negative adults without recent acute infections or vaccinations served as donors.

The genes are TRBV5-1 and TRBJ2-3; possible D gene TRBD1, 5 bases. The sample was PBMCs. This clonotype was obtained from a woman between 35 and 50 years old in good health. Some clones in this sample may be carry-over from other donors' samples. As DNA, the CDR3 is TGCGCCAGCTCAGGGTGGGGCTTACGGTCCTCAGATACGCAGTATTTT. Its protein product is CASSGWGLRSSDTQYF.